Listed below are T cell receptor beta chains from one sample, sequenced in a study of control samples from healthy donors and cancer patients. The data were produced by immunoSEQ multiplex PCR, yet TCRdb's version contains in-frame clones alone and is incomplete. Here the sample spans roughly 100,000 clones, just over 85% being singletons. Sequenced material: blood. The receptors shown here come from a man between 25 and 39 years old in good health. The conserved cysteine and the conserved F or W are not part of the CDR3 here. Some rows have no size entry. The others give once, few or many, or a class for an expanded clone.

size,V,J,CDR3
-,TRBV24-1,TRBJ1-2,ATSPTVDHYGYT
once,TRBV28,TRBJ2-7,ASTTSPSYEQY
-,TRBV12-3/TRBV12-4,TRBJ1-2,ASSGGTGVGYT
-,TRBV6-5,TRBJ2-7,ASSYSPVGRSYEQY
-,TRBV18,TRBJ1-1,ASSPETGGGTEAF
-,TRBV7-3,TRBJ2-3,ASSSPGILWGTDTQY
few,TRBV7-8,TRBJ2-7,ASSPDLYEQY
-,TRBV3-1/TRBV3-2,TRBJ1-1,ASSQGLAWNTEAF
-,TRBV21-1,TRBJ2-7,ASSKRRTSGRNSSYEQY
-,TRBV9,TRBJ1-1,ASRSGVNTEAF
-,TRBV2,TRBJ2-7,ATHVGKNTYEQY
-,TRBV2,TRBJ2-1,ASSGEREEQF
-,TRBV24-1,TRBJ1-1,ATTETGGSTEAF
-,TRBV5-1,TRBJ2-2,ASSLEVIQNTGELF
-,TRBV7-9,TRBJ1-1,ASSLMGNTEAF
-,TRBV7-9,TRBJ2-5,ASSLAGGLETQY
-,TRBV19,TRBJ1-3,ASSLGSNRGPSGNTIY
-,TRBV18,TRBJ1-1,ASSPRPTEAF
-,TRBV7-9,TRBJ2-3,ASSLADRATDTQY
-,TRBV7-9,TRBJ2-4,ASSHPTAQGLAKNIQY
-,TRBV11-2,TRBJ2-2,ASSLVRPRNTGELF
-,TRBV19,TRBJ1-3,ASSMAAGGLGLGGNTIY
-,TRBV7-9,TRBJ1-1,ASSSSGPDSNTEAF
-,TRBV28,TRBJ2-1,ASMGAGRVFRDNEQF
few,TRBV28,TRBJ2-7,ASTGGTTYEQY
-,TRBV18,TRBJ1-5,ASSPDRGNQPQH
-,TRBV9,TRBJ1-1,ASSPGVYTEAF
once,TRBV7-2,TRBJ1-1,ASKNVGSYLAF
-,TRBV2,TRBJ2-6,ASRGTGANVLT
-,TRBV7-2,TRBJ2-3,ASSLGGRADTQY
-,TRBV4-1,TRBJ2-1,ASSQGLAVPAQSEQF
-,TRBV28,TRBJ1-2,ASSLPQGAYGYT
-,TRBV5-8,TRBJ1-1,ASSFWGAGPNTEAF
-,TRBV28,TRBJ1-2,AVGTGDYGYT
-,TRBV5-8,TRBJ2-2,ASSYLRDGGGELF
-,TRBV9,TRBJ2-7,ASSVEVGGTYEQY
-,TRBV19,TRBJ1-3,ARGRAGVAGNTIY
-,TRBV4-2,TRBJ2-1,ASSQDRRASGSPRHNEQF
-,TRBV6-5,TRBJ2-6,AGTQGSGANVLT
-,TRBV6-5,TRBJ1-1,ASSRGTAENTEAF
-,TRBV5-8,TRBJ2-7,ASSLLGSASYEQY
-,TRBV4-3,TRBJ1-1,ASSQDRGQSEAF
-,TRBV5-8,TRBJ2-1,ASSFRDTRNEQF
-,TRBV6-2/TRBV6-3,TRBJ2-1,ASSSPRLWVYNEQF